The 27 T cell receptor beta chains reported below all come from one sample, sequenced in a study of T cell changes during pregnancy in multiple sclerosis (dated by TCRdb to between 2019 and 2020). Receptor libraries were prepared by the immunoSEQ multiplex PCR assay. TCRdb limited this immuneACCESS table to in-frame rearrangements with V and J called. A share of clones is missing; checked studies link under half to unresolved V genes, and the rest is unexplained. A total of 100,000 or so clones appear in this sample, approximately 92% of them only once. Jointly, the top ten make up 3.1% of the sample. Sample: peripheral blood, taken in the second trimester of pregnancy. These TCRs come from a female donor with multiple sclerosis, enrolled in a pregnancy study.

The chain recombines TRBV5-6 with TRBJ2-2; D may be TRBD2 (5 bases). The germline CDR1 and CDR2 sequences are SGHDT and YYEEEE. CDR3 size: 16 residues. The V end lost 1 base, the J end lost 4 bases, and 14 bases lay between the germline ends. The CDR3 reads CASSLTAGPGTGELFF. In DNA, the CDR3 is TGTGCCAGCAGCTTGACCGCGGGTCCGGGCACCGGGGAGCTGTTTTTT.

The gene calls are TRBV19 and TRBJ2-4, with D possibly matching TRBD2 (5 bases). V was trimmed by 6 bases and J by 8 bases, leaving 14 bases between them. Germline loops: CDR1 LNHDA, CDR2 SQIVND (reference sequence). CDR3 length equals 13 residues. The CDR3 DNA reads as TGTGCCAGTAGACCTTCGGGGTTGTACATTCAGTACTTC. Translating gives CASRPSGLYIQYF.

The rearrangement joins TRBV19 to TRBJ2-7, with TRBD1 as a possible D gene (6 bases). This CDR3 spans 14 amino acids. Trimming removed 7 bases from V and 1 base from J, with 14 bases in between. Germline V CDR1 and CDR2: LNHDA, SQIVND (reference sequence). The CDR3 sequence: CASTSTGTSYEQYF. CDR3 DNA sequence: TGTGCCAGTACTTCGACAGGCACATCCTACGAGCAGTACTTC.

The chain joins TRBV6-1 to TRBJ2-7, with 10 nucleotides matching TRBD2. Germline CDR1 and CDR2: MNHNS and SASEGT. There are 13 residues in the CDR3. The junction had 8 bases not matched to a gene; V was cut back by 11 bases and J by 4 bases. CDR3 sequence: CAGRTSGLYEQYF. CDR3 nucleotides: TGTGCCGGCCGGACTAGCGGATTATACGAGCAGTACTTC.

The V gene is TRBV11-3, the J gene TRBJ2-3; a weak D match, TRBD2 (6 bases). The germline gives CDR1 SGHNT, CDR2 YENEEA. This CDR3 is built from 15 residues. V lost 1 base and J 2 bases, leaving 10 bases between the germline ends. CDR3 nucleotide sequence: TGTGCCAGCAGCTTAGGGGAGGATTTCACAGATACGCAGTATTTT. Amino acid sequence: CASSLGEDFTDTQYF.

The V call is TRBV6-1, the J call TRBJ1-5; perhaps TRBD1 as D (5 bases). CDR3 length: 13 amino acids. Germline CDR1 is MNHNS and CDR2 is SASEGT. V gave up 5 bases and J gave up 5 bases, with 10 bases separating them. CDR3 loop: CASSHRIDQPQHF. The CDR3, as DNA: TGTGCCAGCAGTCACAGGATTGATCAGCCCCAGCATTTT.

The V call is TRBV27, the J call TRBJ2-1; 9 bases fit TRBD1. J gave up 5 bases and V 8 bases, and 7 bases lay outside the gene matches. Looked up from germline, CDR1 is MNHEY and CDR2 is SMNVEV (reference sequence). CDR3 length: 14 residues. The CDR3 region has the DNA TGTGCCAGCTACACCGGGACAGGGAACAATGAGCAGTTCTTC. Protein sequence: CASYTGTGNNEQFF.

The V gene is TRBV5-4, the J gene TRBJ2-1; 7 nucleotides agree with TRBD1. The J segment lost 3 bases and the V segment lost 9 bases, leaving 12 bases of the junction unmatched. CDR3 length: 15 residues. Germline assignment: CDR1 SGHNT and CDR2 YYREEE (reference sequence). CDR3 DNA sequence: TGTGCCACCACAGGGGTTTCTTTCCGCTACAATGAGCAGTTCTTC. It encodes CATTGVSFRYNEQFF.

The chain employs TRBV2 and TRBJ1-2; TRBD1 is a possible D gene (6 bases). The V gene's germline CDR1 is SNHLY and CDR2 FYNNEI. Deletions cut 5 bases from V and 8 bases from J, with 15 bases between. The CDR3 length is 13 residues. The CDR3: CASSLRQVLGYTF. CDR3 in DNA: TGTGCCAGCAGTCTCAGACAGGTACTGGGCTACACCTTC.

V usage is TRBV10-1 and J usage is TRBJ2-1, with 8 bases aligning to TRBD1. Looked up from germline, CDR1 is WNHNN and CDR2 is SYGVQD (reference sequence). This CDR3 is built from 11 residues. Trimming cost V 9 bases and J 7 bases; bases outside gene matches: 2. DNA of the CDR3: TGCGCCAGGACAGGGGTAAATGAGCAGTTCTTC. Amino acids: CARTGVNEQFF.

The chain has TRBV21-1 and TRBJ2-1; TRBD2, the table's D call, was not compared with the DNA. TRBV21-1 is noted as a pseudogene. This CDR3 has 15 residues. The CDR3 here is CASSPVREGLDEQFF. The CDR3 DNA sequence: TGTGCCAGCAGCCCCGTGCGGGAGGGTTTGGATGAGCAGTTCTTC.

This chain connects TRBV19 to TRBJ2-1; maybe TRBD2 (7 bases). The germline gives CDR1 LNHDA, CDR2 SQIVND (reference sequence). The CDR3 extends over 16 amino acids. V dropped 3 bases and J dropped 0 bases, with 12 bases sitting between them. The chain's CDR3 is CASSIVAGASYNEQFF. CDR3 sequence (DNA): TGTGCCAGTAGTATTGTGGCGGGGGCCTCCTACAATGAGCAGTTCTTC.

J is TRBJ2-7 and V is TRBV5-6; D is perhaps TRBD1 (5 bases). CDR1 and CDR2 from the germline V gene are SGHDT and YYEEEE. Trimming removed 0 bases from V and 2 bases from J, with 9 bases in between. The CDR3 consists of 14 residues. Written as DNA, the CDR3 is TGTGCCAGCAGCTTGGGGGGCGGCACCTACGAGCAGTACTTC. Translating it yields CASSLGGGTYEQYF.

The chain uses TRBV28 and TRBJ2-1; possible D gene TRBD1, 5 bases. V lost 2 bases and J 3 bases, leaving 26 bases between the germline ends. Germline assignment: CDR1 MDHEN and CDR2 SYDVKM. The CDR3 sequence is 20 residues long. The CDR3, as DNA: TGTGCCAGCAGTTTAGGCGCGTTTTTTACAGGTAACCCGAACTACAATGAGCAGTTCTTC. It codes for CASSLGAFFTGNPNYNEQFF.

The V gene is TRBV6-5, the J gene TRBJ2-1; 9 bases agree with TRBD2. Trimming took 0 bases from V and 5 from J; bases not matched to a gene: 2. CDR1 and CDR2 (germline): MNHEY, SVGAGI. This CDR3 contains 15 residues. This CDR3 reads CASSYSTSGNNEQFF. CDR3 DNA sequence: TGTGCCAGCAGTTACTCGACTAGCGGTAACAATGAGCAGTTCTTC.

This chain's CDR3 is CASSPQTESYGYTF. The CDR3, as DNA: TGTGCCAGCTCACCACAGACAGAGAGCTATGGCTACACCTTC. V usage is TRBV18 and J usage is TRBJ1-2; weak D call: TRBD1 (5 bases). V gave up 1 base and J gave up 4 bases, with 10 bases separating them. Germline CDR1 is KGHSH and CDR2 is LQKENI. The CDR3 has 14 residues.

The rearrangement joins TRBV9 to TRBJ2-1; TRBD2 is a possible D gene (5 bases). The germline V gene has CDR1 SGDLS and CDR2 YYNGEE. The CDR3 runs to 15 residues. V was shortened by 3 bases and J by 9 bases, with 19 bases between the two germline ends. The CDR3 reads CASSGSGSVVGEQFF. CDR3 nucleotides: TGTGCCAGCAGCGGAAGCGGTTCTGTCGTCGGTGAGCAGTTCTTC.

This sequence joins TRBV29-1 and TRBJ2-5; 11 bases agree with TRBD2. The CDR3 length is 16 residues. Trimming cost V 6 bases and J 5 bases; bases outside gene matches: 14. The V gene's germline CDR1 is SQVTM and CDR2 ANQGSEA. CDR3 amino acids: CSVIISGRAIGETQYF. The CDR3 DNA follows: TGCAGCGTAATCATTAGCGGGAGGGCCATAGGGGAGACCCAGTACTTC.

The genes are TRBV29-1 and TRBJ2-2; 7 nucleotides match TRBD1. Germline values: CDR1 SQVTM, CDR2 ANQGSEA. There are 14 residues in the CDR3. Trimming cost V 6 bases and J 1 base; bases outside gene matches: 5. The CDR3 DNA is TGCAGCGTCCGGACAGGCGAGAACACCGGGGAGCTGTTTTTT. This encodes CSVRTGENTGELFF.

The CDR3 DNA reads as TGTGCCAGCAGAGAAACAGGTTGGGGTCAGCCCCAGCATTTT. The encoded protein is CASRETGWGQPQHF. V gene TRBV6-1 combines with J gene TRBJ1-5, with D possibly TRBD1 on 5 matching bases. Germline V CDR1 and CDR2: MNHNS, SASEGT. The CDR3 sequence is 14 residues long. V lost 6 bases and J lost 6, with 15 bases in between.

Turning to this clone: As the CDR3 is not closed by the conserved phenylalanine or tryptophan, this likely results from a read error. The DNA is omitted, as the CDR3 cannot be located on it reliably, and the CDR3 follows TCRdb's listing. This chain uses TRBV2 with TRBJ1-2; the D call TRBD1 from the table was never checked on the DNA. Germline values: CDR1 SNHLY, CDR2 FYNNEI. The CDR3 adds up to 14 amino acids, both ends counted. The CDR3 sequence: CASSEWGQGAALPL.

The chain couples TRBV9 to TRBJ2-7; 9 positions match TRBD2. The CDR3 loop spans 15 amino acids. Losses at the gene ends were 0 bases for V and 1 base for J; bases not matched to a gene: 2. CDR1 and CDR2 (germline): SGDLS, YYNGEE. The CDR3 sequence is CASSVESGRSYEQYF. The CDR3 nucleotides are TGTGCCAGCAGCGTAGAAAGCGGGAGGTCCTACGAGCAGTACTTC.

The gene calls are TRBV28 and TRBJ2-3; TRBD2 matches 9 bases. The V gene's germline CDR1 is MDHEN and CDR2 SYDVKM. With 3 bases clipped from V and 0 bases from J, the junction kept 1 base outside the gene matches. The CDR3 is 15 residues long. This chain's CDR3 is CASSFSGGSTDTQYF. As DNA, the CDR3 is TGTGCCAGCAGTTTTAGCGGGGGCAGCACAGATACGCAGTATTTT.

This chain joins TRBV2 and TRBJ2-1; 10 bases agree with TRBD2. Per the germline V gene, CDR1 is SNHLY and CDR2 is FYNNEI. The V and J ends lost 2 bases and 4 bases, in that order; junction bases with no gene match: 5. The CDR3 runs to 16 residues. CDR3 sequence: CASSEYSGGPYNEQFF. CDR3 nucleotides: TGTGCCAGCAGTGAATATAGCGGGGGGCCGTACAATGAGCAGTTCTTC.

As to this clone: Relative to the germline gene, one junction end is altered; a read error may explain this. The chain recombines TRBV7-7 with TRBJ2-7; D is possibly TRBD1 (6 bases). This CDR3 has 15 amino acids. CDR1 and CDR2 from the germline V gene are SSHAT and FNYEAQ (reference sequence). The CDR3 DNA follows: TGTGCTAGCAGCTTAGTTTCAACAGGGTTCTACGAGCAGTACTTC. Protein sequence: CASSLVSTGFYEQYF.

The rearrangement links TRBV5-1 to TRBJ2-1; 15 bases align to TRBD2. V lost 3 bases to trimming and J lost 2 bases; unmatched junction nucleotides: 3. The CDR3 totals 17 residues. Germline V gives CDR1 SGHRS, CDR2 YFSETQ. DNA for the CDR3: TGCGCCAGCAGCTGGGGACTAGCGGGAGGCACCTACAATGAGCAGTTCTTC. Its translation: CASSWGLAGGTYNEQFF.

V is TRBV30 and J is TRBJ2-3; 8 bases match TRBD2. V lost 8 bases to trimming and J lost 4 bases; unmatched junction nucleotides: 17. The CDR3 sequence is 16 residues long. In germline, CDR1 is GTSNPN, CDR2 SVGIG (reference sequence). CDR3 protein: CAGSLLSGTSADTQYF. The CDR3 DNA sequence: TGTGCCGGGTCCCTCCTTAGCGGGACTTCCGCAGATACGCAGTATTTT.